This T cell receptor (beta chain) was recovered during a study of T cell clones after liver transplantation. About the research overall: Three of the eight recipients were HCV-positive; the rest had non-autoimmune, non-viral transplant indications. Samples came pre-transplant, pre-randomization before withdrawal, and post-randomization after withdrawal ended.

CDR1 SGHNT and CDR2 YYREEE come from the germline V gene (reference sequence). The ends lost 3 bases at V and 0 bases at J; junction bases unmatched: 5. This CDR3 is built from 18 residues. The data were produced by immunoSEQ multiplex PCR, yet TCRdb's version contains in-frame clones alone and is incomplete. The sample holds roughly 53,000 clones, over 60% seen once. Study-level points and caveats: Rather than being deleted, graft donor-reactive T cells may have moved into the graft.

Notes on this clone: The antigen is not known.

The receptor's source is a human patient who received a liver transplant. Some of the T cells might come from the graft donor. The gene calls are TRBV5-4 and TRBJ2-3; the match to TRBD2 covers 15 bases. The sample consisted of CD4+ T cells from blood, taken at the 22-month timepoint. The CDR3 bases are TGTGCCAGCAGCTGGGGACTAGCGGGGGGCCCGAGCACAGATACGCAGTATTTT. It specifies CASSWGLAGGPSTDTQYF.